A single sample gave rise to the 15 T cell receptor beta chains below, sequenced in a study of T cell responses to AZD1222 COVID-19 vaccine. The protocol was immunoSEQ multiplex PCR, while the TCRdb copy is restricted to in-frame clones and leaves out a portion. The table has 110,000 to 150,000 clones, roughly 88% seen once; the top ten hold 1.9%. The specimen comprised peripheral blood, sampled 28 days after the second AZD1222 dose. These receptors were taken from an adult who received the AZD1222 COVID-19 vaccine.

The DNA for the CDR3 is TGCGCCAGCAGCCGGGAGGGTATCGGCACTGAAGCTTTCTTT. Protein: CASSREGIGTEAFF. The chain carries TRBV5-1 and TRBJ1-1, with D uncertain. From germline, CDR1 is SGHRS and CDR2 YFSETQ. The CDR3 covers 14 residues. Trimming cost V 4 bases and J 4 bases, with 14 bases left between them.

This clone appeared a single time. This chain links TRBV9 with TRBJ1-1, with D maybe TRBD1 (6 bases). Per germline, CDR1 SGDLS and CDR2 YYNGEE. The CDR3 has 15 amino acids. With 0 bases removed from V and 4 bases from J, the gap between germline ends came to 13 bases. DNA for the CDR3: TGTGCCAGCAGCGTAGGGGGCGGAGGGGGCACTGAAGCTTTCTTT. It yields the protein CASSVGGGGGTEAFF.

The gene calls are TRBV19 and TRBJ2-1; 10 bases are shared with TRBD2. The germline gives CDR1 LNHDA, CDR2 SQIVND (reference sequence). The CDR3 has 13 amino acids. With V trimmed by 6 bases and J by 15 bases, 11 bases remained unmatched. The CDR3 reads CASRGNSGRFPFF. CDR3 coding DNA: TGTGCCAGTAGAGGGAATAGCGGGAGGTTTCCGTTCTTC.

V gene TRBV27 combines with J gene TRBJ2-5; the D gene could be TRBD1 or TRBD2 (5 bases each). Per germline, CDR1 MNHEY and CDR2 SMNVEV (reference sequence). Between the trimmed V and J ends, which lost 5 bases and 8 bases, there was a span of 15 bases. The CDR3 sequence is 13 residues long. CDR3 region: CASSLGTGDTQYF. CDR3 sequence (DNA): TGTGCCAGCAGTCTGGGGACGGGCGACACCCAGTACTTC.

This clone was counted a single time. The V gene is TRBV12-5, the J gene TRBJ2-1, with 8 bases fitting TRBD2. Germline V lookup: CDR1 LGHNT, CDR2 FRNRAP. The trim removed 1 base at V and 3 bases at J, leaving 5 bases unmatched. The CDR3 runs 16 residues. The CDR3 spells CASGLARTSNYNEQFF. Written as DNA, the CDR3 is TGTGCTAGTGGTTTGGCCCGGACTAGCAACTACAATGAGCAGTTCTTC.

V gene TRBV27 combines with J gene TRBJ1-2, with unresolved D. Germline V gives CDR1 MNHEY, CDR2 SMNVEV (reference sequence). Trimming removed 5 bases at V and 8 bases at J, with 21 bases between. The CDR3 is made up of 15 amino acids. CDR3 DNA: TGTGCCAGCAGTCCTTCCGGCGGCGGGTTTTCCGGCTACACCTTC. Its translation is CASSPSGGGFSGYTF.

The V and J genes are TRBV19 and TRBJ1-5; weak D call: TRBD1 (5 bases). Germline V CDR1 and CDR2: LNHDA, SQIVND (reference sequence). The CDR3 sequence is 14 residues long. V lost 8 bases, J lost 7 bases, and 18 bases lay in between. The CDR3 spells CASLDTGRRQPQHF. Written as DNA, the CDR3 is TGTGCCAGTCTAGACACGGGGCGTCGCCAGCCCCAGCATTTT.

This clone was recorded a few times. The V gene is TRBV3-1 (or the pseudogene TRBV3-2), the J gene TRBJ1-2; 8 bases are shared with TRBD1. Germline trimming cut 1 base from V and 2 bases from J; bases unmatched to any gene: 6. This CDR3 contains 16 residues. Per germline, CDR1 LGHDT and CDR2 YNNKEL (reference sequence). CDR3 loop: CASSQVRPGGNYGYTF. In DNA, the CDR3 is TGTGCCAGCAGCCAAGTTCGTCCAGGGGGCAACTATGGCTACACCTTC.

The chain joins TRBV13 to TRBJ2-1; TRBD1 matches 11 bases. J gave up 9 bases and V 3 bases, and 4 bases lay outside the gene matches. The CDR3 consists of 14 residues. Germline V gene data show CDR1 as PRHDT and CDR2 as FYEKMQ (reference sequence). The CDR3 region is CASSLGQGGVEQFF. The CDR3 DNA sequence: TGTGCCAGCAGCTTGGGACAGGGGGGGGTTGAGCAGTTCTTC.

The rearrangement links TRBV6-5 to TRBJ1-1; D might be TRBD1 (5 bases). Germline V CDR1 and CDR2: MNHEY, SVGAGI. V lost 6 bases and J lost 3, with 8 bases in between. The CDR3 runs to 12 residues. The CDR3 loop reads CASSTRDTEAFF. In DNA, the CDR3 is TGTGCCAGCAGCACCAGGGACACTGAAGCTTTCTTT.

The V and J genes are TRBV10-2 and TRBJ2-3, with D possibly TRBD1 on 5 matching bases. The CDR3 has 12 amino acids. The germline V gene has CDR1 WSHSY and CDR2 SAAADI. Trimming cost V 6 bases and J 7 bases, with 11 bases left between them. The DNA of the CDR3 is TGCGCCAGCAGGACAGACAGCCATACGCAGTATTTT. Amino acids: CASRTDSHTQYF.

Points on this clone: At one boundary the junction diverges from the germline segment, which might be a read error. The chain carries TRBV7-7 and TRBJ2-5; D uncertain. The CDR3 is 15 amino acids. CDR1 is SSHAT and CDR2 is FNYEAQ in the germline V gene (reference sequence). CDR3 nucleotides: TGTGCTAGCAGCTTAGCCTCCCGGTGGGGAGAGACCCAGTACTTC. Translating it yields CASSLASRWGETQYF. Based on the CDR3 plus reference TRBV7-7 and TRBJ2-5, the full variable domain is GAGVSQSPRYKVTKRGQDVTLRCDPISSHATLYWYQQALGQGPEFLTYFNYEAQPDKSGLPSDRFSAERPEGSISTLTIQRTEQRDSAMYRCASSLASRWGETQYFGPGTRLLVL.

The chain carries TRBV5-1 and TRBJ1-2; a possible D gene is TRBD1 (5 bases). The CDR3 covers 14 residues. Germline loops: CDR1 SGHRS, CDR2 YFSETQ. V gave up 2 bases and J gave up 4 bases, with 12 bases separating them. CDR3 sequence: CASSLVTGSYGYTF. For the CDR3, the DNA is TGCGCCAGCAGCTTAGTTACAGGTAGCTATGGCTACACCTTC.

The gene calls are TRBV5-1 and TRBJ1-2, with 8 nucleotides matching TRBD1. The CDR3 is 14 amino acids. J gave up 3 bases and V 3 bases, and 4 bases lay outside the gene matches. In germline, CDR1 is SGHRS, CDR2 YFSETQ. For the CDR3, the DNA is TGCGCCAGCAGCTCGGGACAGGTACACTATGGCTACACCTTC. Amino acids: CASSSGQVHYGYTF.

The chain has TRBV6-5 and TRBJ1-5; tentatively, D is TRBD1 (5 bases). CDR1 is MNHEY and CDR2 is SVGAGI in the germline V gene. The CDR3 consists of 14 residues. V was clipped by 5 bases and J by 6 bases, with 14 bases between them. Here the CDR3 DNA reads TGTGCCAGCAGTCTAGCCACGGGGGGTCAGCCCCAGCATTTT. This translates into CASSLATGGQPQHF.